This T cell receptor (beta chain) was profiled in a study of T cells in Graves' hyperthyroidism and ophthalmopathy. Study results and limitations: Progression to ophthalmopathy was predicted a median of roughly 6.8 months early. Researchers found most expanded thyroid clonotypes above 0.001 in blood as well.

Amplification targeted TCR beta CDR3 regions from RNA transcripts. The HTBI set primed first-round TCR CDR3 RT-PCR. TCRdb itself ran the multiplex PCR reads through MiXCR, one entry per CDR3 protein. The table includes roughly 650,000 distinct CDR3 sequences, more than 15% detected once. Notes on this clonotype: Its antigen is unidentified.

CDR1 and CDR2 from the germline V gene are MGHRA and YSYEKL. The V end lost 9 bases, the J end lost 2 bases, and 15 bases lay between the germline ends. The CDR3 is 14 amino acids. A NOSPECS grade of at least 4, a Clinical Activity Score of at least 3 and duration under 3 months were recorded in ophthalmopathy patients. Clinicians diagnosed patients from clinical symptoms, serum thyroxine and TRAb, thyroid ultrasound and orbital computed tomography. The sample comprised blood. The TCR sequence derives from a woman in her thirties or forties with Graves' ophthalmopathy. The rearrangement joins TRBV4-1 to TRBJ2-3; no firm D call. CDR3 loop: CASHSSPPTDTQYF. The DNA for the CDR3 is TGCGCCAGTCACTCGTCCCCGCCCACAGATACGCAGTATTTT.